The 22 T cell receptor beta chains below all came from one sample that was sequenced in a study of shared clonotypes between healthy human individuals. Generated by immunoSEQ multiplex PCR, the TCRdb table keeps only in-frame clones and is missing some. The table shows roughly 1,000,000 clones, with around 82% occurring only once. The material sequenced was memory CD4+ T cells from PBMCs. Specified subset: CD45RA-negative fraction. All receptors come from a man aged 18 to 30 in good health. Some clones in this sample may be carry-over from other donors' samples.

CDR3 coding DNA: TGCGCCAGCAGCCAACCCCCACAGATCCAGGGGCCCAACGAGCAGTACTTC. It codes for CASSQPPQIQGPNEQYF. J is TRBJ2-7 and V is TRBV4-1; D possibly corresponds to TRBD1 (6 bases). This CDR3 contains 17 residues. With 2 bases removed from V and 5 bases from J, the gap between germline ends came to 22 bases. From germline, CDR1 is MGHRA and CDR2 YSYEKL.

The chain combines TRBV30 with TRBJ2-2; D gene unclear. This CDR3 comprises 13 residues. The germline V gene has CDR1 GTSNPN and CDR2 SVGIG (reference sequence). Deletions cut 5 bases from V and 6 bases from J, with 13 bases between. CDR3 sequence: CAWSAHRAGELFF. The CDR3 nucleotides are TGTGCCTGGTCCGCCCACCGAGCCGGGGAGCTGTTTTTT.

The chain joins TRBV19 to TRBJ2-6; TRBD1 matches 8 bases. CDR3 length: 16 residues. With 9 bases clipped from V and 0 bases from J, the junction kept 7 bases outside the gene matches. Germline V gene sequence: CDR1 LNHDA, CDR2 SQIVND (reference sequence). The CDR3 protein is CASRGTGTSGANVLTF. The DNA of the CDR3 is TGTGCCAGCCGTGGGACAGGAACCTCTGGGGCCAACGTCCTGACTTTC. Full variable domain (remainder filled in from reference TRBV19 and TRBJ2-6): DGGITQSPKYLFRKEGQNVTLSCEQNLNHDAMYWYRQDPGQGLRLIYYSQIVNDFQKGDIAEGYSVSREKKESFPLTVTSAQKNPTAFYLCASRGTGTSGANVLTFGAGSRLTVL.

V is TRBV5-4 and J is TRBJ1-5; possible D gene TRBD1, 6 bases. This CDR3 has 14 residues. The V gene lost 0 bases and the J gene lost 5 bases, with 9 bases spanning the gap. Germline V gene data show CDR1 as SGHNT and CDR2 as YYREEE (reference sequence). The CDR3 reads CASSLGGAHQPQHF. The CDR3 DNA reads TGTGCCAGCAGCTTGGGGGGGGCCCATCAGCCCCAGCATTTT.

The J gene is TRBJ2-2, the V gene TRBV30; the match to TRBD2 covers 12 bases. In germline, CDR1 is GTSNPN, CDR2 SVGIG (reference sequence). The CDR3 is 16 residues long. Losses at the gene ends were 4 bases for V and 7 bases for J; bases not matched to a gene: 10. The CDR3 DNA sequence: TGTGCCTGGACCCCCCTAGCGGGAGGGCTGGGCGGGGAGCTGTTTTTT. Protein product: CAWTPLAGGLGGELFF.

The rearrangement links TRBV7-2 to TRBJ1-1, with TRBD1 as a possible D gene (5 bases). The ends were cut back, 5 bases at V and 11 bases at J, with 15 bases in the middle. There are 12 residues in the CDR3. The germline V gene has CDR1 SGHTA and CDR2 FQGNSA. CDR3 residues: CASSPLGGRAFF. For the CDR3, the DNA is TGTGCCAGCAGCCCCCTGGGGGGTAGGGCTTTCTTT.

The J gene is TRBJ2-7, the V gene TRBV6-1, with D maybe TRBD1 (7 bases). Deletions cut 3 bases from V and 5 bases from J, with 14 bases between. The germline V gene encodes CDR1 MNHNS and CDR2 SASEGT. The length of the CDR3 is 14 residues. For the CDR3, the DNA is TGTGCCAGCAGTGAGGGGGGACAGAGACACGAGCAGTACTTC. Translation gives CASSEGGQRHEQYF.

This clone has ten or more counts. CDR3 region: CASSSSGVNEQYF. The CDR3 DNA reads TGTGCCAGCAGCTCCTCCGGAGTAAACGAGCAGTACTTC. V is TRBV7-9 and J is TRBJ2-7, with unresolved D. The CDR3 length is 13 residues. Per germline, CDR1 SEHNR and CDR2 FQNEAQ (reference sequence). V lost 4 bases and J 5 bases, leaving 12 bases between the germline ends.

This rearrangement joins TRBV9 to TRBJ2-1; D is undetermined. This CDR3 is 14 amino acids long. V was cut by 0 bases and J by 5 bases, with 9 bases left in between. Germline V gene sequence: CDR1 SGDLS, CDR2 YYNGEE. CDR3 sequence reads: CASSVAATHNEQFF. Written as DNA, the CDR3 is TGTGCCAGCAGCGTAGCGGCCACGCACAATGAGCAGTTCTTC.

This clone was detected only a few times. The chain carries TRBV6-5 and TRBJ1-1; TRBD1 is a possible D gene (6 bases). Germline V CDR1 and CDR2: MNHEY, SVGAGI. V lost 0 bases and J 1 base, leaving 9 bases between the germline ends. The CDR3 loop spans 15 amino acids. CDR3 nucleotides: TGTGCCAGCAGTTACTCACAGGGAGCGAACACTGAAGCTTTCTTT. Encoded protein: CASSYSQGANTEAFF.

This clone is a singleton in its sample. The chain couples TRBV7-9 to TRBJ2-1; D unclear. Germline V CDR1 and CDR2: SEHNR, FQNEAQ (reference sequence). The CDR3 runs to 15 residues. V lost 3 bases to trimming and J lost 6 bases, with 15 bases between them. DNA of the CDR3: TGTGCCAGCAGCTTCCGTACCGCAGGTATCAATGAGCAGTTCTTC. Its protein is CASSFRTAGINEQFF.

This chain uses TRBV7-3 with TRBJ1-2, with a possible D match to TRBD1 (6 bases). The CDR3 is 13 residues long. Germline V lookup: CDR1 SGHTA, CDR2 FQGTGA. The V end lost 1 base, the J end lost 3 bases, and 6 bases lay between the germline ends. The chain's CDR3 is CASSLKGDYGYTF. In DNA form, the CDR3 reads TGTGCCAGCAGCTTAAAGGGGGACTATGGCTACACCTTC.

This chain links TRBV27 with TRBJ2-3; 8 bases match TRBD2. CDR1 is MNHEY and CDR2 is SMNVEV in the germline V gene (reference sequence). V shed 2 bases, J shed 0 bases, and the junction held 1 base outside the gene matches. The CDR3 is 15 residues long. Here the CDR3 DNA reads TGTGCCAGCAGTTTACTAGCGGGTAGCACAGATACGCAGTATTTT. Translation gives CASSLLAGSTDTQYF.

CDR3 DNA: TGTGCCAGCTCCCTGGTGGCTAGCGGTTACAATGAGCAGTTCTTC. Translation: CASSLVASGYNEQFF. This sequence joins TRBV18 and TRBJ2-1; TRBD2 matches at 7 bases. V lost 6 bases to trimming and J lost 4 bases; unmatched junction nucleotides: 9. From germline, CDR1 is KGHSH and CDR2 LQKENI. This CDR3 is built from 15 residues. The whole variable domain, remainder taken from reference TRBV18 and TRBJ2-1, is NAGVMQNPRHLVRRRGQEARLRCSPMKGHSHVYWYRQLPEEGLKFMVYLQKENIIDESGMPKERFSAEFPKEGPSILRIQQVVRGDSAAYFCASSLVASGYNEQFFGPGTRLTVL.

This clone was seen a few times. This CDR3 is also generated by other DNA sequences in the sample. The rearrangement joins TRBV7-3 to TRBJ2-5; perhaps D is TRBD1 or TRBD2 (5 bases each). With 5 bases removed from V and 2 bases from J, the gap between germline ends came to 9 bases. The CDR3 has 13 residues. The germline V gene has CDR1 SGHTA and CDR2 FQGTGA. CDR3 residues: CASSPGRQETQYF. The CDR3 nucleotides are TGTGCCAGCAGCCCGGGACGGCAAGAGACCCAGTACTTC.

The chain employs TRBV18 and TRBJ2-1; 14 nucleotides align to TRBD2. Looked up from germline, CDR1 is KGHSH and CDR2 is LQKENI. The V gene end was trimmed by 3 bases and the J gene end by 10 bases; junction bases not matched to a gene: 5. This CDR3 region has 15 residues. In DNA, the CDR3 is TGTGCCAGCTCACCTGGGACTAGCGGGAGAAAAGAGCAGTTCTTC. Translation gives CASSPGTSGRKEQFF.

This clone was seen a single time. CDR3: CASSLVGGTRSSYNEQFF. The CDR3 nucleotides are TGTGCCAGCAGTTTGGTTGGGGGGACACGGAGCTCCTACAATGAGCAGTTCTTC. V is TRBV28 and J is TRBJ2-1, with D tentatively TRBD1 or TRBD2 (6 bases each). The CDR3 has 18 amino acids. The V gene lost 3 bases and the J gene lost 0 bases, with 18 bases spanning the gap. Germline assignment: CDR1 MDHEN and CDR2 SYDVKM.

The CDR3 DNA reads TGTGCCAGCAGTTTACGGGGCGGAGGCTGGCCCCAGCATTTT. This gives the protein CASSLRGGGWPQHF. V is TRBV28 and J is TRBJ1-5, with a tentative D call TRBD1 (5 bases). Trimming left V 2 bases short and J 9 bases short, with 14 bases between. Germline loops: CDR1 MDHEN, CDR2 SYDVKM. CDR3 size: 14 residues.

The chain has TRBV7-9 and TRBJ2-7; TRBD1 might be the D (5 bases). The V end was cut by 4 bases, the J end by 7 bases, with 17 bases between. The CDR3 extends over 14 amino acids. Germline CDR1 reads SEHNR; CDR2 reads FQNEAQ (reference sequence). CDR3 nucleotide sequence: TGTGCCAGCAGCTCAAGATATGGGGCTGGGGAGCAGTACTTC. The encoded protein is CASSSRYGAGEQYF.

The gene calls are TRBV11-1 and TRBJ2-1; 12 bases are a match to TRBD2. From germline, CDR1 is SGHAT and CDR2 FQDESV (reference sequence). This CDR3 region has 15 residues. Losses at the gene ends were 5 bases for V and 10 bases for J; bases not matched to a gene: 9. The DNA of the CDR3 is TGTGCCAGCAGCCACAGACTAGCGGGAGCCCGAGAGCAGTTCTTC. It translates to CASSHRLAGAREQFF.

Comments on this clone: A much larger clone is a single base away; this may be a read error. The chain has TRBV4-2 and TRBJ2-7, with a weak D call TRBD2 (6 bases). Germline V lookup: CDR1 LGHNA, CDR2 YNFKEQ. The CDR3 contains 11 residues. The chain's CDR3 is CASSGGSEQCF. The CDR3 nucleotides are TGTGCCAGCAGTGGGGGGTCCGAGCAGTGCTTC.

This chain joins TRBV5-1 and TRBJ2-2, with TRBD1 matching over 7 bases. Germline CDR1 is SGHRS and CDR2 is YFSETQ. The CDR3 has 15 residues. Germline trimming cut 4 bases from V and 2 bases from J; bases unmatched to any gene: 5. CDR3: CASSTRDRNTGELFF. CDR3 coding DNA: TGCGCCAGCAGCACCAGGGACAGAAACACCGGGGAGCTGTTTTTT. The entire variable domain, with the rest obtained from reference TRBV5-1 and TRBJ2-2, is as follows: KAGVTQTPRYLIKTRGQQVTLSCSPISGHRSVSWYQQTPGQGLQFLFEYFSETQRNKGNFPGRFSGRQFSNSRSEMNVSTLELGDSALYLCASSTRDRNTGELFFGEGSRLTVL.